These 32 T cell receptor beta chains were all obtained from the same sample, sequenced in a study of blood T cells in healthy people across ages. Together with a sample-barcoded 5' primer, a J-beta primer mix was included in a second PCR lasting 7 to 11 cycles. One entry per CDR3 protein, called by TCRdb with MiXCR from the 5' RACE reads. Among some 920,000 distinct CDR3 sequences, about 53% were seen once, and the ten largest hold about a fifth. The sample taken for sequencing was blood. The source of these receptors is a woman in her fifties or sixties in good health.

The rearrangement links TRBV4-1 to TRBJ2-7; D possibly corresponds to TRBD2 (6 bases). V gave up 0 bases and J gave up 4 bases, with 13 bases separating them. Germline CDR1 is MGHRA and CDR2 is YSYEKL. This CDR3 region has 15 residues. The CDR3 bases are TGCGCCAGCAGCCAAGAGGGAGGAAGAAGGTACGAGCAGTACTTC. This codes for CASSQEGGRRYEQYF.

CDR3 sequence: CASSPIDNEQFF. DNA for the CDR3: TGTGCCAGCTCACCGATAGACAATGAGCAGTTCTTC. J is TRBJ2-1 and V is TRBV18; D unclear. V gave up 3 bases and J gave up 5 bases, with 5 bases separating them. From germline, CDR1 is KGHSH and CDR2 LQKENI. This CDR3 is 12 amino acids long.

This clonotype has just a few counts. This rearrangement joins TRBV28 to TRBJ1-2; 7 bases map to TRBD1. CDR3 size: 15 residues. The V and J ends lost 4 bases and 4 bases, in that order; junction bases with no gene match: 9. The germline V gene has CDR1 MDHEN and CDR2 SYDVKM. As DNA, the CDR3 is TGTGCCAGCAGTTCGGTGGACAGGCCGGTCTATGGCTACACCTTC. Amino acids: CASSSVDRPVYGYTF.

This clonotype came up a few times. The chain joins TRBV7-2 to TRBJ2-4; D ambiguous. Trimming removed 5 bases from V and 8 bases from J, with 22 bases in between. CDR3 size: 16 residues. In germline, CDR1 is SGHTA, CDR2 FQGNSA. Here the CDR3 reads CASSLTGTGLWDIQYF. Written as DNA, the CDR3 is TGTGCCAGCAGCCTAACTGGAACCGGCTTGTGGGACATTCAGTACTTC.

V and J are TRBV29-1 and TRBJ2-4; 8 bases are shared with TRBD2. Trimming at V came to 2 bases and at J to 8 bases, leaving 8 bases not matched to a gene. CDR1 and CDR2 from the germline V gene are SQVTM and ANQGSEA. The CDR3 runs to 14 residues. The CDR3 spells CSVEPLAVGDIQYF. The DNA for the CDR3 is TGCAGCGTTGAACCACTAGCGGTTGGGGACATTCAGTACTTC.

The rearrangement uses TRBV15 and TRBJ1-5, with 11 bases lining up with TRBD1. Germline trimming cut 1 base from V and 7 bases from J; bases unmatched to any gene: 9. The germline V gene has CDR1 LNHNV and CDR2 YYDKDF (reference sequence). The length of the CDR3 is 17 residues. In DNA, the CDR3 is TGTGCCACCAGCAGAGGGTCGGACAGGGGGCGTCGACAGCCCCAGCATTTT. It translates to CATSRGSDRGRRQPQHF.

This clonotype was seen only a few times. The gene calls are TRBV20-1 and TRBJ2-5; a possible D gene is TRBD2 (6 bases). Trimming shortened V by 5 bases and J by 11 bases, and 30 bases separated the two germline ends. The germline CDR1 and CDR2 sequences are DFQATT and SNEGSKA (reference sequence). This CDR3 region has 16 residues. CDR3 sequence: CSAHPGRYVLYNEQYF. The CDR3 DNA reads TGCAGTGCTCACCCTGGGAGGTACGTCTTATACAATGAGCAGTACTTC.

This rearrangement joins TRBV6-6 to TRBJ2-3, with 8 bases that match TRBD2. The CDR3 is 12 residues long. Trimming removed 0 bases from V and 14 bases from J; junction bases left unmatched: 4. CDR1 is MNHNY, CDR2 SVGAGI, per germline (reference sequence). The CDR3 sequence is CASSYSGLEAYF. CDR3 bases: TGTGCCAGCAGTTACTCGGGACTAGAGGCGTATTTT.

The sample holds a few counts of this clonotype. This sequence joins TRBV28 and TRBJ2-5; D unclear. V was clipped by 6 bases and J by 3 bases, with 8 bases between them. Germline CDR1 MDHEN, CDR2 SYDVKM. The CDR3 has 12 residues. CDR3 sequence reads: CASRTLEETQYF. The CDR3 DNA reads as TGTGCCAGCAGGACCCTGGAAGAGACCCAGTACTTC.

The rearrangement joins TRBV20-1 to TRBJ2-1; TRBD2 agrees at 7 bases. Germline V gene sequence: CDR1 DFQATT, CDR2 SNEGSKA (reference sequence). The CDR3 runs 15 residues. V trimming: 6 bases; J trimming: 2 bases; junction bases outside the gene matches: 10. As DNA, the CDR3 is TGCAGTGCGACATATAGCGGGCCTCCCTACAATGAGCAGTTCTTC. This encodes CSATYSGPPYNEQFF.

This clonotype was recorded a few times. The genes are TRBV25-1 and TRBJ2-7; D is possibly TRBD2 (6 bases). Deletions cut 3 bases from V and 6 bases from J, with 18 bases between. Germline V CDR1 and CDR2: MGHDK, SYGVNS. This CDR3 region has 15 residues. In DNA form, the CDR3 reads TGTGCCAGCAGTGAGATGGGGGGTGGACTAATCGAGCAGTACTTC. Its translation is CASSEMGGGLIEQYF.

This clonotype has a single count. J is TRBJ2-3 and V is TRBV27; D might be TRBD1 (5 bases). V shed 5 bases and J shed 14 bases, with 14 bases lying between them. CDR1 and CDR2 from the germline V gene are MNHEY and SMNVEV (reference sequence). The CDR3 has 11 amino acids. CDR3 sequence (DNA): TGTGCCAGCAGTAGCACAGGAAAGCCGTATTTT. Its protein is CASSSTGKPYF.

The chain combines TRBV6-1 with TRBJ2-3; D may correspond to TRBD1 or TRBD2 (6 bases each). The CDR3 runs to 16 residues. The V gene's germline CDR1 is MNHNS and CDR2 SASEGT. The V and J ends lost 7 bases and 0 bases respectively, with 17 bases between them. Here the CDR3 DNA reads TGTGCCAGCACCGACTATGGGGGGCCTAGCACAGATACGCAGTATTTT. Its protein product is CASTDYGGPSTDTQYF.

The chain couples TRBV28 to TRBJ1-1, with unresolved D. Trimming pared 5 bases from V and 3 bases from J, leaving 13 bases between. Looked up from germline, CDR1 is MDHEN and CDR2 is SYDVKM. There are 14 residues in the CDR3. CDR3 loop: CASSPNLPYTEAFF. CDR3 sequence (DNA): TGTGCCAGCAGTCCGAACCTCCCCTACACTGAAGCTTTCTTT.

V and J are TRBV5-1 and TRBJ2-5; TRBD2 aligns across 9 bases. The germline gives CDR1 SGHRS, CDR2 YFSETQ. After removal of 2 bases from V and 5 bases from J, the junction contained 10 bases not matched to a gene. CDR3 size: 16 residues. The CDR3 loop is CASSFRVAGVSETQYF. CDR3 coding DNA: TGCGCCAGCAGCTTTCGGGTAGCGGGAGTAAGTGAGACCCAGTACTTC.

This sequence joins TRBV6-2 or TRBV6-3 and TRBJ2-4; 10 bases align to TRBD1. This CDR3 contains 15 residues. V was pared by 6 bases and J by 7 bases, with 9 bases of the junction left unmatched. Germline V gives CDR1 MNHEY, CDR2 SVGEGT. CDR3 protein: CASSRSDRGDNIQYF. The DNA for the CDR3 is TGTGCCAGCAGCCGCTCGGACAGGGGGGACAACATTCAGTACTTC.

The chain links TRBV20-1 to TRBJ2-5, with TRBD2 as a possible D gene (6 bases). Trimming pared 5 bases from V and 5 bases from J, leaving 15 bases between. This CDR3 is built from 13 residues. Germline V gives CDR1 DFQATT, CDR2 SNEGSKA (reference sequence). The CDR3 here is CSARDWSLETQYF. CDR3 DNA sequence: TGCAGTGCTCGGGACTGGAGCCTGGAGACCCAGTACTTC.

A few counts support this clonotype. V usage is TRBV27 and J usage is TRBJ2-7, with a tentative D call TRBD1 (5 bases). V was cut by 6 bases and J by 4 bases, with 13 bases left in between. Per germline, CDR1 MNHEY and CDR2 SMNVEV (reference sequence). This CDR3 comprises 13 residues. As DNA, the CDR3 is TGTGCCAGCAGAGGGGCGTGGGGTTACGAGCAGTACTTC. Its protein is CASRGAWGYEQYF.

The chain combines TRBV13 with TRBJ2-7; D is possibly TRBD1 (6 bases). Germline CDR1 is PRHDT and CDR2 is FYEKMQ (reference sequence). The CDR3 runs to 14 residues. V was trimmed by 4 bases and J by 7 bases, leaving 17 bases between them. DNA for the CDR3: TGTGCCAGCAGCTATAAACACGCAGGGGCGGAGCAGTACTTC. Translation: CASSYKHAGAEQYF. Looking up the rest from reference TRBV13 and TRBJ2-7 gives the full variable domain: AAGVIQSPRHLIKEKRETATLKCYPIPRHDTVYWYQQGPGQDPQFLISFYEKMQSDKGSIPDRFSAQQFSDYHSELNMSSLELGDSALYFCASSYKHAGAEQYFGPGTRLTVT.

The sample holds many counts of this clonotype. V is TRBV7-2 and J is TRBJ2-5; a possible D gene is TRBD2 (6 bases). Germline-derived CDR1 and CDR2 are SGHTA and FQGNSA. This CDR3 is 15 amino acids long. The germline V and J ends were trimmed by 3 bases and 2 bases, with 13 bases remaining between them. Written as DNA, the CDR3 is TGTGCCAGCAGCTTGGGACCGGGGGTTCAAGAGACCCAGTACTTC. Residues: CASSLGPGVQETQYF.

The V and J genes are TRBV27 and TRBJ2-7, with D perhaps matching TRBD1 (6 bases). From germline, CDR1 is MNHEY and CDR2 SMNVEV (reference sequence). V lost 6 bases to trimming and J lost 5 bases, with 29 bases between them. The CDR3 sequence is 18 residues long. This CDR3 is CASSEGDYYTPAGHEQYF. DNA of the CDR3: TGTGCCAGCAGCGAGGGGGATTACTATACGCCGGCTGGCCACGAGCAGTACTTC.

The CDR3 sequence is CASSEYRLAGTYF. For the CDR3, the DNA is TGTGCCAGCAGTGAATACAGACTAGCGGGAACGTATTTT. V gene TRBV25-1 combines with J gene TRBJ2-3; 11 bases line up with TRBD2. This CDR3 region has 13 residues. From germline, CDR1 is MGHDK and CDR2 SYGVNS. With 0 bases clipped from V and 14 bases from J, the junction kept 4 bases outside the gene matches.

This clonotype has only a few counts. This chain connects TRBV4-2 to TRBJ2-3, with D possibly matching TRBD2 (6 bases). The germline gives CDR1 LGHNA, CDR2 YNFKEQ. The CDR3 is 17 residues long. V lost 1 base and J 6 bases, leaving 20 bases between the germline ends. In DNA form, the CDR3 reads TGTGCCAGCAGCCAAGTTCGGGCCCGGGAGATCATTGATACGCAGTATTTT. It encodes CASSQVRAREIIDTQYF.

J is TRBJ2-3 and V is TRBV24-1, with D perhaps being TRBD1 or TRBD2 (5 bases each). Trimming removed 4 bases at V and 6 bases at J, with 16 bases between. The CDR3 covers 15 residues. Germline CDR1 is KGHDR and CDR2 is SFDVKD. The CDR3 loop is CATSDGHYRGDTQYF. CDR3 sequence (DNA): TGTGCCACCAGTGACGGACATTATCGCGGGGATACGCAGTATTTT.

The CDR3 coding sequence is TGTGCCAGCATCCCCCGGGGAGCCAAAAACATTCAGTACTTC. It is translated as CASIPRGAKNIQYF. This chain joins TRBV12-3 or TRBV12-4 and TRBJ2-4; maybe TRBD2 (5 bases). This CDR3 contains 14 residues. Trimming removed 7 bases from V and 0 bases from J, with 10 bases in between.

On this clonotype: At one end the junction does not follow the germline gene, possibly because of a read error. This chain connects TRBV5-1 to TRBJ2-5; D not resolved. The length of the CDR3 is 13 residues. CDR1 and CDR2 from the germline V gene are SGHRS and YFSETQ. The CDR3 coding sequence is TGCGCCAACAGCTTTGGGGTTCAGGAGACCCAGTACTTC. Its translation is CANSFGVQETQYF. The whole variable domain, filled in from reference TRBV5-1 and TRBJ2-5, reads KAGVTQTPRYLIKTRGQQVTLSCSPISGHRSVSWYQQTPGQGLQFLFEYFSETQRNKGNFPGRFSGRQFSNSRSEMNVSTLELGDSALYLCANSFGVQETQYFGPGTRLLVL.

This chain connects TRBV9 to TRBJ2-2; 12 bases are a match to TRBD2. The CDR3 extends over 16 amino acids. Trimming at V came to 4 bases and at J to 4 bases, leaving 5 bases not matched to a gene. The germline V gene has CDR1 SGDLS and CDR2 YYNGEE. CDR3: CASSILAGGVTGELFF. For the CDR3, the DNA is TGTGCCAGCAGCATTCTAGCGGGAGGGGTCACCGGGGAGCTGTTTTTT.

The chain combines TRBV20-1 with TRBJ1-2; possibly TRBD1 for D (6 bases). CDR3 length: 12 residues. Germline CDR1 reads DFQATT; CDR2 reads SNEGSKA (reference sequence). V gave up 6 bases and J gave up 8 bases, with 16 bases separating them. The CDR3 bases are TGCAGTGCCCGAGACAGGCCACTCGGCTACACCTTC. This encodes CSARDRPLGYTF.

This chain connects TRBV12-3 or TRBV12-4 to TRBJ2-5; the match to TRBD2 covers 8 bases. This CDR3 comprises 15 residues. Unmatched junction bases numbered 16, after V lost 5 bases and J lost 11 bases. Here the CDR3 DNA reads TGTGCCAGCAGTCGTCCGGGCGGGAGGTACTCTGAGCAGTACTTC. It codes for CASSRPGGRYSEQYF.

As for this clonotype: With a much larger clone just one base away, this may be a read error. The genes are TRBV14 and TRBJ2-3; D not resolved. The V gene's germline CDR1 is SGHDN and CDR2 FVKESK. V was cut by 0 bases and J by 5 bases, with 0 bases left in between. The CDR3 is 11 amino acids. CDR3 residues: CASSQEDTQYF. The CDR3 DNA sequence: TGTGCCAGCAGCCAAGAAGATACGCAGTATTTT.

The genes are TRBV30 and TRBJ1-5; 9 bases fit TRBD1. Germline V gives CDR1 GTSNPN, CDR2 SVGIG (reference sequence). The CDR3 covers 14 residues. The V and J ends lost 1 base and 3 bases, in that order; junction bases with no gene match: 1. The CDR3 DNA is TGTGCCTGGAGTGGGGACAGGGCCAATCAGCCCCAGCATTTT. This encodes CAWSGDRANQPQHF.

This clonotype was detected a few times. The rearrangement uses TRBV4-1 and TRBJ2-3; 7 bases match TRBD2. The V and J ends lost 1 base and 6 bases, in that order; junction bases with no gene match: 13. This CDR3 contains 17 residues. CDR1 and CDR2 (germline): MGHRA, YSYEKL. CDR3 amino acids: CASSQVGRELPRDTQYF. For the CDR3, the DNA is TGCGCCAGCAGCCAAGTCGGGCGGGAGCTGCCCAGGGATACGCAGTATTTT.